The rows below give T cell receptor beta chains drawn from one sample of a study of T cell responses to AZD1222 COVID-19 vaccine. Measured with immunoSEQ multiplex PCR; TCRdb has only the in-frame clones, and not every one. The sample carries about 120,000 clones, 93% recorded once. The source material was peripheral blood, sampled 28 days after the second AZD1222 dose. The receptors derive from an adult who received the AZD1222 COVID-19 vaccine. Each CDR3 is given with its conserved first and last residue. Each record gives: V gene, J gene, clone size, D gene, CDR3 DNA, CDR3 protein. D genes are given only for firm matches. Expanded clones are given a class, and other clones once, few, many or no size at all.

V: TRBV6-6; J: TRBJ1-5; size: NA; D: NA; DNA: TGTGCCAGCAGTCTACCGGGAGGTCAGCCCCAGCATTTT; CDR3: CASSLPGGQPQHF
V: TRBV28; J: TRBJ2-7; size: once; D: TRBD1; DNA: TGTGCCAGCAGTTTACTGGACAGGGCGTCCGAGCAGTACTTC; CDR3: CASSLLDRASEQYF
V: TRBV9; J: TRBJ2-1; size: few; D: TRBD2; DNA: TGTGCCAGCAGTGCCTGGAGCGGGGTCTACAATGAGCAGTTCTTC; CDR3: CASSAWSGVYNEQFF
V: TRBV12-5; J: TRBJ1-2; size: NA; D: NA; DNA: TGTGCTAGTGGTTTTCTACAGGGATACTATGGCTACACCTTC; CDR3: CASGFLQGYYGYTF
V: TRBV2; J: TRBJ1-1; size: NA; D: TRBD1; DNA: TGTGCCAGCAGTGAAGCGCTGGCAGGGGGCAACACTGAAGCTTTCTTT; CDR3: CASSEALAGGNTEAFF
V: TRBV10-1; J: TRBJ1-3; size: NA; D: NA; DNA: TGCGCCAGCAGTGAGGACAGCGACTCTGGAAACACCATATATTTT; CDR3: CASSEDSDSGNTIYF
V: TRBV4-2; J: TRBJ1-4; size: NA; D: NA; DNA: TGTGCCAGCAGCCAAGAGGCAGCCCATGTATTTGCAACTAATGAAAAACTGTTTTTT; CDR3: CASSQEAAHVFATNEKLFF
V: TRBV18; J: TRBJ1-2; size: NA; D: NA; DNA: TGTGCCAGCTCACCAAGGCAGGGAGAAAATGGCTACACCTTC; CDR3: CASSPRQGENGYTF
V: TRBV19; J: TRBJ2-7; size: NA; D: NA; DNA: TGTGCCAGTAGTCTTGGGCCCGGAGTTTACGAGCAGTACTTC; CDR3: CASSLGPGVYEQYF
V: TRBV29-1; J: TRBJ2-5; size: NA; D: NA; DNA: TGCAGCGTGTTGGGGCTTCAGGGGAAAGAGACCCAGTACTTC; CDR3: CSVLGLQGKETQYF
V: TRBV20-1; J: TRBJ2-7; size: NA; D: NA; DNA: TGCAGTGCTAGAAGGGCTAACGAGCAGTACTTC; CDR3: CSARRANEQYF
V: TRBV13; J: TRBJ2-3; size: once; D: TRBD2; DNA: TGTGCCAGCAGCTTAGACCCTCCGACTAGCGGGGCTTTTTTGGCGCAGTATTTT; CDR3: CASSLDPPTSGAFLAQYF
V: TRBV3-1/TRBV3-2; J: TRBJ2-7; size: NA; D: TRBD2; DNA: TGTGCCAGCAGCCTTTCACTAGCGGGAGCCGGGGAGCAGTACTTC; CDR3: CASSLSLAGAGEQYF
V: TRBV27; J: TRBJ1-1; size: NA; D: NA; DNA: TGTGCCAGCAGTTTGATCGGGGGGTTCTCGAACACTGAAGCTTTCTTT; CDR3: CASSLIGGFSNTEAFF
V: TRBV12-3/TRBV12-4; J: TRBJ2-7; size: NA; D: TRBD1; DNA: TGTGCCAGCAGTCTGACAGGGGACGAGCAGTACTTC; CDR3: CASSLTGDEQYF